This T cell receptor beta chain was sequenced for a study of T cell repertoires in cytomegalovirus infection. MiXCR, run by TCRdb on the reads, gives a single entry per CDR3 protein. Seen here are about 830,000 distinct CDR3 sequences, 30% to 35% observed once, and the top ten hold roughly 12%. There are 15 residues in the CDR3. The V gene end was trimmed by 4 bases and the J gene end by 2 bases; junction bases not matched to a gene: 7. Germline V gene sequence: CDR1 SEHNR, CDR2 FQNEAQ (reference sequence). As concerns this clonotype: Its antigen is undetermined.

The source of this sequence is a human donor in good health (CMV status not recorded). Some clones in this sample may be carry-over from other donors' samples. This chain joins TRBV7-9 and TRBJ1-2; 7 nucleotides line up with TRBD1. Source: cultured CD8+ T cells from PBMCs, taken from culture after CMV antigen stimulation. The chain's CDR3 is CASSYTTGTNYGYTF. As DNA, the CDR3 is TGTGCCAGCAGCTACACGACAGGGACCAACTATGGCTACACCTTC.